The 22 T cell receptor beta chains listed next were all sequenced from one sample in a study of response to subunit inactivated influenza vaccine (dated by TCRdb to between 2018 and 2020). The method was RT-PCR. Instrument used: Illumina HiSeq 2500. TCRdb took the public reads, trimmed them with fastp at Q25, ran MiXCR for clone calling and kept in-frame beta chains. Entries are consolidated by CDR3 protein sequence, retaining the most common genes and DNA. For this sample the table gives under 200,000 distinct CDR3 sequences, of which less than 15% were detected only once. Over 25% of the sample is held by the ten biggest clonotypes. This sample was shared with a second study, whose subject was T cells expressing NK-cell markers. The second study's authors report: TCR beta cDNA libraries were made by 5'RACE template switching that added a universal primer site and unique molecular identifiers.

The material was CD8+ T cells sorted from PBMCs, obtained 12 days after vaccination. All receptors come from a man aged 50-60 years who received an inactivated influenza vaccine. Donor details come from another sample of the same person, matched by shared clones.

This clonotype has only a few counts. The CDR3 nucleotides are TGTGCCAGCAGCCAGGGACTAGCCGAGTATGAGCAGTTCTTC. Its protein product is CASSQGLAEYEQFF. V usage is TRBV4-2 and J usage is TRBJ2-1; 9 positions match TRBD2. V was clipped by 3 bases and J by 8 bases; unmatched bases: 5. Germline V CDR1 and CDR2: LGHNA, YNFKEQ. The CDR3 extends over 14 amino acids.

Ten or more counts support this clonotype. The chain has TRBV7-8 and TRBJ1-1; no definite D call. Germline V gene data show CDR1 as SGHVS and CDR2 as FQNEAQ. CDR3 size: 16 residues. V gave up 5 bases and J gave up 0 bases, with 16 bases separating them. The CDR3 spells CASSPHWAEVNTEAFF. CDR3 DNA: TGTGCCAGCAGCCCACACTGGGCCGAGGTGAACACTGAAGCTTTCTTT.

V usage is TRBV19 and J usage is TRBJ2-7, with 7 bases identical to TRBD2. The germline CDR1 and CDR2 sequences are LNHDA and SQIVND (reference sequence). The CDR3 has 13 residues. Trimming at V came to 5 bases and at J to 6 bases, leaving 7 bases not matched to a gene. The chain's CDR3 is CASSPGSGAEQYF. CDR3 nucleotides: TGTGCCAGTAGTCCAGGCAGCGGGGCCGAGCAGTACTTC. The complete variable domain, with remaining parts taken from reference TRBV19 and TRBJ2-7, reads DGGITQSPKYLFRKEGQNVTLSCEQNLNHDAMYWYRQDPGQGLRLIYYSQIVNDFQKGDIAEGYSVSREKKESFPLTVTSAQKNPTAFYLCASSPGSGAEQYFGPGTRLTVT.

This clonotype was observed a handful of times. Written as DNA, the CDR3 is TGTGCCAGTAGGCTTGGCGGCTACACCTTC. As protein: CASRLGGYTF. This chain links TRBV28 with TRBJ1-2; unclear D gene. CDR3 length: 10 residues. Germline V gene lookup returns CDR1 MDHEN and CDR2 SYDVKM. Trimming pared 9 bases from V and 8 bases from J, leaving 10 bases between.

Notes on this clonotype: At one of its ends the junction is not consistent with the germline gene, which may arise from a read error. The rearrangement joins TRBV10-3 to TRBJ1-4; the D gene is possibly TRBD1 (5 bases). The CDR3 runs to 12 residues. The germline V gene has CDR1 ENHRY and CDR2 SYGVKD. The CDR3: CAFRASNEKLFF. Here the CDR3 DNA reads TGTGCCTTCAGGGCGTCTAATGAAAAACTGTTTTTT.

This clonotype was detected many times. CDR3 nucleotide sequence: TGTGCCAGCAGCTTTTTGGACAGCCCCTACGAGCAGTACTTC. Its protein product is CASSFLDSPYEQYF. V usage is TRBV5-6 and J usage is TRBJ2-7; D possibly corresponds to TRBD1 (6 bases). Trimming removed 2 bases at V and 2 bases at J, with 11 bases between. The germline V gene encodes CDR1 SGHDT and CDR2 YYEEEE. The CDR3 is 14 residues long. Full variable domain (missing parts from reference TRBV5-6 and TRBJ2-7): DAGVTQSPTHLIKTRGQQVTLRCSPKSGHDTVSWYQQALGQGPQFIFQYYEEEERQRGNFPDRFSGHQFPNYSSELNVNALLLGDSALYLCASSFLDSPYEQYFGPGTRLTVT.

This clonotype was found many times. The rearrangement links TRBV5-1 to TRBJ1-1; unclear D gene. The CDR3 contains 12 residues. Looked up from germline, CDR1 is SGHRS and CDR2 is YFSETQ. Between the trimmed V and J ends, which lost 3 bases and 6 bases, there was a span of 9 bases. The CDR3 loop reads CASSSRGSEAFF. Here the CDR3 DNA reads TGCGCCAGCAGCTCCCGGGGATCTGAAGCTTTCTTT.

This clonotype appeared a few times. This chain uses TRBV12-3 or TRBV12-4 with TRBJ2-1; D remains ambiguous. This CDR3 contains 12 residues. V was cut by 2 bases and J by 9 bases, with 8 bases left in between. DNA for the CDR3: TGTGCCAGCAGTTTACTCGTGTTTGAGCAGTTCTTC. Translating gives CASSLLVFEQFF.

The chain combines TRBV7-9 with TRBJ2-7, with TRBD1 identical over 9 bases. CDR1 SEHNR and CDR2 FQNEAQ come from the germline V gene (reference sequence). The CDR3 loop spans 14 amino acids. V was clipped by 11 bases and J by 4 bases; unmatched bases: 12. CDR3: CAGASPDRGYEQYF. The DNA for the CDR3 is TGTGCCGGAGCATCCCCGGACAGGGGTTACGAGCAGTACTTC.

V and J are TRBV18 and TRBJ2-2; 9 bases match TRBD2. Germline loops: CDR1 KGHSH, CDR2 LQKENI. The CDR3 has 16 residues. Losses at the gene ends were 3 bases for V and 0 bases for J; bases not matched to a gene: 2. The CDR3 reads CASSPSGGTNTGELFF. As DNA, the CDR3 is TGTGCCAGCTCACCGAGCGGGGGGACGAACACCGGGGAGCTGTTTTTT.

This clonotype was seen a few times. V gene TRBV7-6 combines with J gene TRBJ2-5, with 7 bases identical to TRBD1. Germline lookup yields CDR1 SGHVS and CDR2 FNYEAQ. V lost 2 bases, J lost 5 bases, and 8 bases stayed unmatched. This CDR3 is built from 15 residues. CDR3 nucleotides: TGTGCCAGCAGCTTAATAGTATCAGGGGGTGAGACCCAGTACTTC. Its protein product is CASSLIVSGGETQYF.

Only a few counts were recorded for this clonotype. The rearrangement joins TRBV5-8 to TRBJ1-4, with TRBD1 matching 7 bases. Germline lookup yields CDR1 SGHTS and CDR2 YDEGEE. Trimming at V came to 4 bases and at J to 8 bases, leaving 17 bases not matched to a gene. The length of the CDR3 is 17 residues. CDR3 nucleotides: TGTGCCAGCAGCCCAATGTTACGACAGGGACGGGACGAAAAACTGTTTTTT. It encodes CASSPMLRQGRDEKLFF.

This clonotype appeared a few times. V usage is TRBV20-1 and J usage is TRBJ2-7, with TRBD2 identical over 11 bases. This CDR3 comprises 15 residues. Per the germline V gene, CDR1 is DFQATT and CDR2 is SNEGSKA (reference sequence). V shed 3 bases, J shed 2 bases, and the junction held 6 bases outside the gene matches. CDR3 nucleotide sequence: TGCAGTGCTAGCTGGAGTAGCGGGGGGGCCTACGAGCAGTACTTC. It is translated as CSASWSSGGAYEQYF.

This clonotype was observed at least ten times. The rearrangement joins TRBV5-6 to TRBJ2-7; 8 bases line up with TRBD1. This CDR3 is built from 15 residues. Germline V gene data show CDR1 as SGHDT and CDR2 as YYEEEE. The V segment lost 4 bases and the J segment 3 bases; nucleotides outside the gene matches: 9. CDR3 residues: CASSGTGTGYYEQYF. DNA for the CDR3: TGTGCCAGCAGCGGAACCGGGACAGGCTACTACGAGCAGTACTTC. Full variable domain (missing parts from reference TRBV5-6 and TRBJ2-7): DAGVTQSPTHLIKTRGQQVTLRCSPKSGHDTVSWYQQALGQGPQFIFQYYEEEERQRGNFPDRFSGHQFPNYSSELNVNALLLGDSALYLCASSGTGTGYYEQYFGPGTRLTVT.

The CDR3 sequence is CASSVITGVLYNEQFF. CDR3 DNA sequence: TGTGCCAGCAGTGTTATCACAGGAGTCCTGTACAATGAGCAGTTCTTC. This chain joins TRBV2 and TRBJ2-1; tentatively, D is TRBD1 (5 bases). The CDR3 covers 16 residues. Between the trimmed V and J ends, which lost 4 bases and 4 bases, there was a span of 17 bases. CDR1 is SNHLY, CDR2 FYNNEI, per germline. The full variable domain, in which reference TRBV2 and TRBJ2-1 provide the parts outside the CDR3, is EPEVTQTPSHQVTQMGQEVILRCVPISNHLYFYWYRQILGQKVEFLVSFYNNEISEKSEIFDDQFSVERPDGSNFTLKIRSTKLEDSAMYFCASSVITGVLYNEQFFGPGTRLTVL.

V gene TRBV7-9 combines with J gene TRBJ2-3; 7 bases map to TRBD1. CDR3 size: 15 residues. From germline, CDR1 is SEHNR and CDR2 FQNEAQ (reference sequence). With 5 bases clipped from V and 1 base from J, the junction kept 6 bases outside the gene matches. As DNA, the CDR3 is TGTGCCAGCAGCCCCAGGACAGGAGGCACAGATACGCAGTATTTT. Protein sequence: CASSPRTGGTDTQYF. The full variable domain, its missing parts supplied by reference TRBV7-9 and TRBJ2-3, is DTGVSQNPRHKITKRGQNVTFRCDPISEHNRLYWYRQTLGQGPEFLTYFQNEAQLEKSRLLSDRFSAERPKGSFSTLEIQRTEQGDSAMYLCASSPRTGGTDTQYFGPGTRLTVL.

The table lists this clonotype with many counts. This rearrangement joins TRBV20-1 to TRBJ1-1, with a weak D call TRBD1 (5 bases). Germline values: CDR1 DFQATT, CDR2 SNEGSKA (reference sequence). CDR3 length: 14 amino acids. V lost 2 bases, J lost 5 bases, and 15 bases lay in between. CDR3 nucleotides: TGCAGTGCTAGATCGGACGCAGGGAGGACTGAAGCTTTCTTT. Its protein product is CSARSDAGRTEAFF.

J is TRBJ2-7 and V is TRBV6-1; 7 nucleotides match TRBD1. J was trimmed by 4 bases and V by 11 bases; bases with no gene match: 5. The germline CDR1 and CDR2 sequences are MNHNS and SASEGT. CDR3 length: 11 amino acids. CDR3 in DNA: TGTGCCGGGGACAGTATATACGAGCAGTACTTC. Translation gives CAGDSIYEQYF.

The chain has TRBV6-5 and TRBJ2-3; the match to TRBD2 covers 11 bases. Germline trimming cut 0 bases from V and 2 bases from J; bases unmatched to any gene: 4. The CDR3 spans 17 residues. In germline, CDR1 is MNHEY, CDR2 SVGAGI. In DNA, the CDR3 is TGTGCCAGCAGTTACTCACTAGCGGGGGCTACCACAGATACGCAGTATTTT. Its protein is CASSYSLAGATTDTQYF.

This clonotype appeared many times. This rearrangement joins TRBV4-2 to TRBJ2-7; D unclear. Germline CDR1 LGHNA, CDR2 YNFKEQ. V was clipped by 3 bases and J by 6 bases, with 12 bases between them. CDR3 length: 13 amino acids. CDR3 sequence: CASSQAGGSEQYF. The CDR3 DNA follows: TGTGCCAGCAGCCAGGCAGGCGGTTCCGAGCAGTACTTC.

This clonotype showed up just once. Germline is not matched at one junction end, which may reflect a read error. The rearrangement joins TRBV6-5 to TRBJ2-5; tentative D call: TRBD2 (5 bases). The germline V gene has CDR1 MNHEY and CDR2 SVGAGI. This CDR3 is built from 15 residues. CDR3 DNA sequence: TGTGCCAGCAGTTCGGACTCCGCGAGCTGGGAGACCCACTACTTC. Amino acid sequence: CASSSDSASWETHYF.

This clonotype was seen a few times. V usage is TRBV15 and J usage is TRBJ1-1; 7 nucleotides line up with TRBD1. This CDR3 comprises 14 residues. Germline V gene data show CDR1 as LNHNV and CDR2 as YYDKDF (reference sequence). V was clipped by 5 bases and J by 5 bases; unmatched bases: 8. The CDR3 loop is CATSGARGRTEAFF. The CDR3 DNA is TGTGCCACCAGCGGGGCAAGGGGGCGTACTGAAGCTTTCTTT.